One sample yielded the 23 T cell receptor beta chains listed below, sequenced in a study of monozygotic twins with cystic fibrosis (dated by TCRdb to the early 2020s). Library method: the immunoSEQ multiplex PCR assay. As stored in TCRdb, this immuneACCESS dataset retains in-frame rearrangements with V and J assigned. A fraction of the clones does not appear; measured against another copy, unresolved V genes explain less than half of the discrepancy, and the remainder lacks a known reason. In all, the sample holds 14,000 to 15,000 clones, and about 85% of those were seen once. The biggest ten clones account for 1.1% of the sample. The specimen was blood. The receptor set was obtained from a boy younger than 18 with cystic fibrosis.

In this sample, this clone turned up a few times. The chain employs TRBV12-1 and TRBJ2-1; the table's D call, TRBD2, has no DNA check behind it. TRBV12-1 counts as a pseudogene. CDR3 size: 11 residues. CDR3: CASRPRLEQFF. DNA for the CDR3: TGTGCCAGCAGACCCCGACTAGAGCAGTTCTTC.

The chain is built from TRBV19 and TRBJ1-2; D call uncertain. Trimming left V 1 base short and J 0 bases short, with 9 bases between. The CDR3 has 15 residues. In germline, CDR1 is LNHDA, CDR2 SQIVND (reference sequence). The CDR3, as DNA: TGTGCCAGTAGTATAGCGGCAGAGCCTAACTATGGCTACACCTTC. As protein: CASSIAAEPNYGYTF. Complete variable domain (other parts from reference TRBV19 and TRBJ1-2): DGGITQSPKYLFRKEGQNVTLSCEQNLNHDAMYWYRQDPGQGLRLIYYSQIVNDFQKGDIAEGYSVSREKKESFPLTVTSAQKNPTAFYLCASSIAAEPNYGYTFGSGTRLTVV.

This chain's CDR3 is CASSIRTGVDTQYF. In DNA form, the CDR3 reads TGTGCCAGCAGCATACGGACAGGGGTAGATACGCAGTATTTT. The chain is built from TRBV11-3 and TRBJ2-3; 9 nucleotides agree with TRBD1. The germline V gene has CDR1 SGHNT and CDR2 YENEEA. The J segment lost 5 bases and the V segment lost 5 bases, leaving 5 bases of the junction unmatched. The CDR3 spans 14 residues.

V is TRBV10-3 and J is TRBJ2-6; D gene uncertain. Germline CDR1 is ENHRY and CDR2 is SYGVKD. The V end was cut by 0 bases, the J end by 0 bases, with 9 bases between. CDR3 length equals 17 residues. CDR3 residues: CAISESDQLSGANVLTF. The CDR3 coding sequence is TGTGCCATCAGTGAGTCGGACCAGCTCTCTGGGGCCAACGTCCTGACTTTC.

The rearrangement uses TRBV30 and TRBJ1-5, with 9 positions matching TRBD1. The V gene's germline CDR1 is GTSNPN and CDR2 SVGIG (reference sequence). The CDR3 has 18 residues. J was trimmed by 0 bases and V by 2 bases; bases with no gene match: 11. This CDR3 reads CAWSPGTGNPYSNQPQHF. In nucleotides, the CDR3 is TGTGCCTGGAGTCCAGGGACAGGGAACCCCTATAGCAATCAGCCCCAGCATTTT.

V usage is TRBV7-9 and J usage is TRBJ2-7, with TRBD1 identical over 7 bases. Germline trimming cut 3 bases from V and 1 base from J; bases unmatched to any gene: 3. Germline lookup yields CDR1 SEHNR and CDR2 FQNEAQ (reference sequence). This CDR3 is 14 amino acids long. Written as DNA, the CDR3 is TGTGCCAGCAGCTTCGTGGGACAGTCCTACGAGCAGTACTTC. This codes for CASSFVGQSYEQYF.

The chain recombines TRBV9 with TRBJ2-7, with D possibly TRBD1 on 6 matching bases. There are 15 residues in the CDR3. The V gene's germline CDR1 is SGDLS and CDR2 YYNGEE. Trimming took off 0 bases at V and 3 bases at J, with 13 bases between the two ends. The CDR3 loop is CASSVGQGLGYEQYF. DNA of the CDR3: TGTGCCAGCAGCGTAGGGCAGGGGTTAGGCTACGAGCAGTACTTC.

This sequence joins TRBV30 and TRBJ2-7; D uncertain. V lost 3 bases, J lost 6 bases, and 9 bases lay in between. The CDR3 length is 11 residues. In germline, CDR1 is GTSNPN, CDR2 SVGIG (reference sequence). For the CDR3, the DNA is TGTGCCTGGAGCTATGGTGGCGAGCAGTACTTC. Amino acid sequence: CAWSYGGEQYF.

The genes are TRBV6-6 and TRBJ2-2; D is perhaps TRBD2 (6 bases). CDR1 and CDR2 from the germline V gene are MNHNY and SVGAGI (reference sequence). CDR3 size: 16 residues. V was shortened by 2 bases and J by 4 bases, with 14 bases between the two germline ends. The CDR3 sequence: CASSYSWRAGTGELFF. CDR3 bases: TGTGCCAGCAGTTACAGTTGGAGGGCGGGCACCGGGGAGCTGTTTTTT.

The chain uses TRBV9 and TRBJ2-5; D is possibly TRBD1 (6 bases). This CDR3 has 14 residues. V shed 2 bases and J shed 1 base, with 9 bases lying between them. Germline V lookup: CDR1 SGDLS, CDR2 YYNGEE. CDR3 DNA sequence: TGTGCCAGCAGCGTTGACAGGAGCCAAGAGACCCAGTACTTC. It translates to CASSVDRSQETQYF.

The J gene is TRBJ2-2, the V gene TRBV13, with TRBD1 as a possible D gene (5 bases). The CDR3 consists of 17 residues. Per germline, CDR1 PRHDT and CDR2 FYEKMQ (reference sequence). V gave up 3 bases and J gave up 1 base, with 15 bases separating them. The CDR3 region has the DNA TGTGCCAGCAGCTTGGGGTCTGGGGCATTGAACACCGGGGAGCTGTTTTTT. It yields the protein CASSLGSGALNTGELFF. The full variable domain, rest sourced from reference TRBV13 and TRBJ2-2, is AAGVIQSPRHLIKEKRETATLKCYPIPRHDTVYWYQQGPGQDPQFLISFYEKMQSDKGSIPDRFSAQQFSDYHSELNMSSLELGDSALYFCASSLGSGALNTGELFFGEGSRLTVL.

The chain is built from TRBV28 and TRBJ2-7; D is ambiguous. V was pared by 3 bases and J by 0 bases, with 9 bases between. The germline V gene has CDR1 MDHEN and CDR2 SYDVKM. CDR3 length equals 14 residues. The CDR3 DNA sequence: TGTGCCAGCAGTTTGTATACTATCTCCTACGAGCAGTACTTC. Its protein product is CASSLYTISYEQYF.

This chain joins TRBV7-9 and TRBJ1-4; D remains unclear. Per germline, CDR1 SEHNR and CDR2 FQNEAQ (reference sequence). This CDR3 comprises 14 residues. V lost 5 bases and J lost 0, with 7 bases in between. CDR3 sequence reads: CASSPLATNEKLFF. CDR3 DNA: TGTGCCAGCAGCCCCCTTGCAACTAATGAAAAACTGTTTTTT.

This sequence joins TRBV6-5 and TRBJ1-4; D is unclear. V lost 0 bases and J 4 bases, leaving 9 bases between the germline ends. CDR1 and CDR2 from the germline V gene are MNHEY and SVGAGI. The CDR3 consists of 15 residues. This chain's CDR3 is CASSYSPGINEKLFF. The CDR3 DNA follows: TGTGCCAGCAGTTACTCGCCGGGGATTAATGAAAAACTGTTTTTT.

The chain employs TRBV11-2 and TRBJ1-1, with D maybe TRBD1 (5 bases). V was pared by 6 bases and J by 11 bases, with 10 bases between. CDR1 is SGHAT and CDR2 is FQNNGV in the germline V gene. The CDR3 length is 10 residues. CDR3 coding DNA: TGTGCCAGCAGGGGACGCCGGGCTTTCTTT. Protein product: CASRGRRAFF.

The chain is built from TRBV6-6 and TRBJ1-5; a possible D gene is TRBD1 (5 bases). This CDR3 contains 15 residues. CDR1 and CDR2 from the germline V gene are MNHNY and SVGAGI (reference sequence). Trimming left V 5 bases short and J 3 bases short, with 14 bases between. CDR3: CASSRPGGDNQPQHF. For the CDR3, the DNA is TGTGCCAGCAGTCGCCCGGGGGGGGACAATCAGCCCCAGCATTTT.

This clone was picked up a small number of times. The V call is TRBV30, the J call TRBJ1-6; D call uncertain. The germline CDR1 and CDR2 sequences are GTSNPN and SVGIG (reference sequence). The CDR3 is made up of 14 amino acids. V shed 0 bases and J shed 6 bases, with 9 bases lying between them. The CDR3 DNA reads TGTGCCTGGAGTGTACAAGGAGGTAATTCACCCCTCCACTTT. It codes for CAWSVQGGNSPLHF. Drawing the rest from reference TRBV30 and TRBJ1-6, the complete variable domain is SQTIHQWPATLVQPVGSPLSLECTVEGTSNPNLYWYRQAAGRGLQLLFYSVGIGQISSEVPQNLSASRPQDRQFILSSKKLLLSDSGFYLCAWSVQGGNSPLHFGNGTRLTVT.

This clone has more than one count but fewer than ten. This chain uses TRBV7-9 with TRBJ2-7; either TRBD1 or TRBD2 may fit D (5 bases each). The CDR3 is 14 amino acids. Between the trimmed V and J ends, which lost 5 bases and 2 bases, there was a span of 13 bases. Germline V gene lookup returns CDR1 SEHNR and CDR2 FQNEAQ (reference sequence). CDR3 region: CASSHRDGPYEQYF. Written as DNA, the CDR3 is TGTGCCAGCAGCCACCGGGACGGCCCCTACGAGCAGTACTTC.

This chain connects TRBV19 to TRBJ1-1; 8 positions agree with TRBD1. V was pared by 1 base and J by 5 bases, with 9 bases of the junction left unmatched. CDR3 length equals 16 residues. Germline assignment: CDR1 LNHDA and CDR2 SQIVND (reference sequence). The CDR3 loop is CASSIGPGGLYTEAFF. DNA of the CDR3: TGTGCCAGTAGTATAGGCCCAGGGGGCCTCTATACTGAAGCTTTCTTT.

This clone has more than one count but fewer than ten. The gene calls are TRBV7-2 and TRBJ2-7; weak D call: TRBD1 (5 bases). Germline lookup yields CDR1 SGHTA and CDR2 FQGNSA. This CDR3 contains 14 residues. The V and J ends lost 3 bases and 1 base respectively, with 10 bases between them. In DNA, the CDR3 is TGTGCCAGCAGCTTCGCGACAGTGTCCTACGAGCAGTACTTC. Translating gives CASSFATVSYEQYF.

The genes are TRBV9 and TRBJ2-3; no clear D. Germline CDR1 SGDLS, CDR2 YYNGEE. V lost 0 bases to trimming and J lost 5 bases, with 1 base between them. The CDR3 consists of 11 residues. The CDR3 DNA follows: TGTGCCAGCAGCGTAGGAGATACGCAGTATTTT. Its translation is CASSVGDTQYF.

The rearrangement links TRBV4-1 to TRBJ1-2; maybe TRBD1 (6 bases). V was clipped by 4 bases and J by 8 bases, with 17 bases between them. Looked up from germline, CDR1 is MGHRA and CDR2 is YSYEKL. The length of the CDR3 is 14 residues. The CDR3 protein is CASSRQRDINGYTF. The DNA for the CDR3 is TGCGCCAGCAGCCGCCAACGGGACATTAACGGCTACACCTTC.

The V call is TRBV7-8, the J call TRBJ2-1; D is perhaps TRBD2 (6 bases). Trimming took 5 bases from V and 9 from J, leaving 23 bases between them. The CDR3 spans 16 residues. Germline V gives CDR1 SGHVS, CDR2 FQNEAQ. The CDR3 DNA follows: TGTGCCAGCAGCGGCCGGGACTCCAGCTTCCTGGCTGAGCAGTTCTTC. Translated, it gives CASSGRDSSFLAEQFF.